These T cell receptor beta chains were read from a single sample in a study of CD8 T cells in Susac syndrome. Via MiXCR, TCRdb re-called the immunoSEQ multiplex PCR reads, giving one row per CDR3 protein. The sample lists 120,000 or so distinct CDR3 sequences, roughly 94% seen once, with around 0.12% in the top ten. Source material: CD4+ T cells from PBMCs. These TCRs come from a human donor with multiple sclerosis. Each CDR3 is given with its conserved first and last residue. A D gene is named only where the DNA matches it firmly. Not all rows give a size; the values are once, few, many and, for expanded clones, a class.

clone size	V gene	D gene	J gene	CDR3 protein	CDR3 DNA
.	TRBV29-1	.	TRBJ2-7	CSVRLESSYEQYF	TGCAGCGTTAGACTGGAGAGCTCCTACGAGCAGTACTTC
.	TRBV18	.	TRBJ2-1	CASSPSGGRASYNEQFF	TGTGCCAGCTCACCATCAGGAGGTAGGGCGTCCTACAATGAGCAGTTCTTC
.	TRBV7-2	.	TRBJ2-1	CASSLVGGSYNEQFF	TGTGCCAGCAGCTTAGTTGGGGGTTCCTACAATGAGCAGTTCTTC
.	TRBV12-3/TRBV12-4	TRBD1	TRBJ2-7	CASSLVGQTSYEQYF	TGTGCCAGCAGTTTAGTGGGACAGACCTCCTACGAGCAGTACTTC
.	TRBV12-3/TRBV12-4	TRBD1	TRBJ1-1	CASSDLDRENTEAFF	TGTGCCAGCAGTGACCTAGACAGGGAAAACACTGAAGCTTTCTTT
.	TRBV2	.	TRBJ2-3	CASSPRGLWRDTQYF	TGTGCCAGCAGTCCCCGGGGATTATGGAGAGATACGCAGTATTTT
.	TRBV20-1	TRBD1	TRBJ2-7	CSAWDRGKNSYEQYF	TGCAGTGCTTGGGACAGGGGTAAGAACTCCTACGAGCAGTACTTC
.	TRBV4-2	.	TRBJ1-2	CASSQASGYGYTF	TGTGCCAGCAGCCAAGCTTCCGGCTATGGCTACACCTTC
once	TRBV29-1	TRBD1	TRBJ1-2	CSVDRGDGYTF	TGCAGCGTTGACAGGGGGGACGGCTACACCTTC
.	TRBV19	.	TRBJ1-1	CASSTDPRTAFF	TGTGCCAGTAGTACAGACCCTCGGACGGCTTTCTTT
.	TRBV18	.	TRBJ2-5	CASSREVETQYF	TGTGCCAGCTCTCGCGAAGTGGAGACCCAGTACTTC
.	TRBV6-5	.	TRBJ2-7	CASSYSQGYEQYF	TGTGCCAGCAGTTACTCGCAGGGTTACGAGCAGTACTTC
.	TRBV30	.	TRBJ2-7	CAWTPPAGVYEQYF	TGTGCCTGGACCCCCCCGGCAGGGGTCTACGAGCAGTACTTC
.	TRBV7-8	TRBD1	TRBJ2-7	CASSFAPGTGGNEQYF	TGTGCCAGCAGCTTTGCTCCCGGGACAGGGGGTAACGAGCAGTACTTC
.	TRBV7-9	.	TRBJ1-2	CASSSTQGIGSGVNYGYTF	TGTGCCAGCAGCTCAACACAGGGTATCGGGTCGGGGGTTAACTATGGCTACACCTTC
once	TRBV3-1	.	TRBJ1-2	CASSQRFREGSGYTF	TGTGCCAGCAGCCAAAGGTTCAGGGAAGGAAGCGGCTACACCTTC
.	TRBV3-1	TRBD2	TRBJ2-5	CASSQVTLAGGGETQYF	TGTGCCAGCAGCCAAGTTACGCTAGCGGGAGGGGGAGAGACCCAGTACTTC
.	TRBV4-1	TRBD1	TRBJ1-5	CASSGELTGVRNQPQHF	TGCGCCAGCAGTGGGGAATTGACAGGGGTAAGAAATCAGCCCCAGCATTTT
.	TRBV7-9	.	TRBJ1-1	CASILTRDGEAFF	TGTGCCAGCATCTTAACCCGGGACGGCGAAGCTTTCTTT
once	TRBV7-3	.	TRBJ2-1	CASSTGVSYNEQFF	TGTGCCAGCTCCACAGGAGTCTCCTACAATGAGCAGTTCTTC
.	TRBV5-1	.	TRBJ2-7	CASGGPGYEQYF	TGCGCCAGCGGGGGGCCGGGTTACGAGCAGTACTTC
.	TRBV5-1	.	TRBJ2-1	CASSLEGFNEQFF	TGCGCCAGCAGCTTGGAAGGGTTCAATGAGCAGTTCTTC
.	TRBV12-3/TRBV12-4	.	TRBJ2-7	CASSLHSMYEQYF	TGTGCCAGCAGTTTGCACAGTATGTACGAGCAGTACTTC
.	TRBV5-3	TRBD1	TRBJ1-2	CARSQADRDYGYTF	TGTGCCAGAAGCCAAGCTGACAGGGACTATGGCTACACCTTC
.	TRBV18	TRBD1	TRBJ1-1	CASSPPVGQGPNTEAFF	TGTGCCAGCTCACCACCGGTCGGACAGGGCCCTAACACTGAAGCTTTCTTT
.	TRBV27	.	TRBJ2-1	CASTRGVNNEQFF	TGTGCCTCGACGCGCGGGGTCAACAATGAGCAGTTCTTC
.	TRBV3-1	.	TRBJ1-2	CASSQENRANNYGYTF	TGTGCCAGCAGCCAAGAGAACAGAGCTAACAACTATGGCTACACCTTC
.	TRBV5-1	TRBD1	TRBJ1-2	CASSLEAGGYGYTF	TGCGCCAGCAGCTTGGAAGCAGGGGGCTATGGCTACACCTTC
once	TRBV14	.	TRBJ1-2	CASSKSREGYGYTF	TGTGCCAGCAGTAAGAGCAGGGAGGGCTATGGCTACACCTTC
.	TRBV19	.	TRBJ2-7	CASSISTATYEQYF	TGTGCCAGTAGTATATCGACAGCTACCTACGAGCAGTACTTC
.	TRBV14	TRBD2	TRBJ2-1	CASSQDPGLAGQGQFF	TGTGCCAGCAGCCAAGATCCCGGGCTAGCGGGGCAGGGGCAGTTCTTC
.	TRBV4-2	.	TRBJ1-4	CASSQVGEKLFF	TGTGCCAGCAGCCAAGTGGGTGAGAAACTGTTTTTT
.	TRBV6-5	.	TRBJ1-2	CASSYHTGYGYTF	TGTGCCAGCAGTTACCACACAGGGTATGGCTACACCTTC
once	TRBV20-1	TRBD1	TRBJ1-2	CSAYQGADYGYTF	TGCAGTGCTTATCAGGGGGCAGACTATGGCTACACCTTC
.	TRBV7-8	.	TRBJ2-7	CASSPPAGDEQYF	TGTGCCAGCAGCCCCCCGGCGGGCGACGAGCAGTACTTC
.	TRBV10-3	.	TRBJ1-5	CAISESTSEGPQHF	TGTGCCATCAGTGAGTCGACCAGTGAGGGGCCCCAGCATTTT
.	TRBV3-1	.	TRBJ1-2	CASSHGKGGYTF	TGTGCCAGCAGCCATGGAAAGGGGGGCTACACCTTC
.	TRBV4-2	.	TRBJ2-1	CASSQFLALLAHEQFF	TGTGCCAGCAGCCAGTTCCTAGCCCTGTTAGCCCATGAGCAGTTCTTC
.	TRBV7-9	.	TRBJ1-3	CASRSSSGNTIYF	TGTGCCAGCAGATCCAGCTCTGGAAACACCATATATTTT
.	TRBV7-9	.	TRBJ2-1	CASSLERGHAEEQFF	TGTGCCAGCAGCTTAGAGAGGGGACACGCGGAGGAGCAGTTCTTC
.	TRBV5-1	.	TRBJ1-1	CASSVSGMGNTEAFF	TGCGCCAGCAGCGTGTCAGGGATGGGGAACACTGAAGCTTTCTTT
.	TRBV12-3/TRBV12-4	TRBD2	TRBJ2-5	CASSLKGLAATQETQYF	TGTGCCAGCAGTCTAAAAGGACTAGCGGCTACCCAAGAGACCCAGTACTTC
.	TRBV11-2	.	TRBJ1-5	CASSPTKGGQPQHF	TGTGCCAGCAGCCCCACCAAGGGTGGTCAGCCCCAGCATTTT
.	TRBV12-3/TRBV12-4	.	TRBJ2-4	CASSTDGMDIQYF	TGTGCCAGCAGTACGGACGGCATGGACATTCAGTACTTC
once	TRBV3-1	.	TRBJ1-1	CASTRKGNTEAFF	TGTGCCAGCACCCGGAAGGGGAACACTGAAGCTTTCTTT
once	TRBV18	.	TRBJ2-5	CASSPIDLETQYF	TGTGCCAGCTCACCAATTGACTTAGAGACCCAGTACTTC
once	TRBV5-6	TRBD1	TRBJ2-6	CASSFRDRGGPVLTF	TGTGCCAGCAGCTTCCGTGACAGGGGAGGCCCCGTCCTGACTTTC
once	TRBV5-1	.	TRBJ2-5	CASSLVRALQETQYF	TGCGCCAGCAGCTTGGTACGCGCCCTCCAAGAGACCCAGTACTTC
.	TRBV12-3/TRBV12-4	.	TRBJ1-2	CASSLSPSGYTF	TGTGCCAGCAGTTTATCTCCCAGTGGCTACACCTTC
.	TRBV5-6	TRBD1	TRBJ1-1	CASSLGDRESTEAFF	TGTGCCAGCAGCTTGGGAGACAGGGAAAGCACTGAAGCTTTCTTT
.	TRBV7-9	TRBD1	TRBJ2-5	CASSSGQGSGETQYF	TGTGCCAGCAGCTCGGGACAGGGATCGGGAGAGACCCAGTACTTC
.	TRBV3-1	.	TRBJ1-5	CASTAGLGGNQPQHF	TGTGCCAGCACTGCAGGGTTGGGCGGCAATCAGCCCCAGCATTTT
.	TRBV29-1	TRBD1	TRBJ1-2	CSGRVVGQGHGYTF	TGCAGCGGACGAGTAGTGGGACAGGGGCATGGCTACACCTTC
.	TRBV27	.	TRBJ1-1	CASSPDRPEQRGWNTEAFF	TGTGCCAGCAGCCCAGATCGTCCCGAACAGAGGGGCTGGAACACTGAAGCTTTCTTT
.	TRBV5-1	TRBD1	TRBJ1-4	CASSLGQGGEEKLFF	TGCGCCAGCAGCTTGGGACAGGGAGGGGAGGAAAAACTGTTTTTT
few	TRBV7-2	.	TRBJ1-2	CASSPGLYGYTF	TGTGCCAGCAGCCCGGGACTCTATGGCTACACCTTC
.	TRBV5-1	TRBD2	TRBJ2-4	CASSTGLAGRGQNIQYF	TGCGCCAGCAGTACTGGACTAGCGGGAAGGGGGCAAAACATTCAGTACTTC